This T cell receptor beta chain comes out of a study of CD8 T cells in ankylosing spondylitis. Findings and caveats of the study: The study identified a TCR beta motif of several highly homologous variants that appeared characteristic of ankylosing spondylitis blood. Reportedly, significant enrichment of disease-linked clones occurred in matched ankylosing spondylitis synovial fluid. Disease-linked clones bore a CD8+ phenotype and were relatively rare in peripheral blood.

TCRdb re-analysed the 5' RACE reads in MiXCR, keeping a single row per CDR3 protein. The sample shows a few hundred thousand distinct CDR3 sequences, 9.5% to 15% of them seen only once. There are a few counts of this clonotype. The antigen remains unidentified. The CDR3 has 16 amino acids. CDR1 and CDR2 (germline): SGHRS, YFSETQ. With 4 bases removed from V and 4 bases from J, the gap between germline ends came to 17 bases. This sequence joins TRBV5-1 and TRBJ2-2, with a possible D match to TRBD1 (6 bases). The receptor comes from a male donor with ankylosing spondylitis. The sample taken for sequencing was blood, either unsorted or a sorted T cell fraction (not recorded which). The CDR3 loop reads CASSGGHWKGTGELFF. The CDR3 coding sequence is TGCGCCAGCAGCGGGGGACACTGGAAGGGCACCGGGGAGCTGTTTTTT.